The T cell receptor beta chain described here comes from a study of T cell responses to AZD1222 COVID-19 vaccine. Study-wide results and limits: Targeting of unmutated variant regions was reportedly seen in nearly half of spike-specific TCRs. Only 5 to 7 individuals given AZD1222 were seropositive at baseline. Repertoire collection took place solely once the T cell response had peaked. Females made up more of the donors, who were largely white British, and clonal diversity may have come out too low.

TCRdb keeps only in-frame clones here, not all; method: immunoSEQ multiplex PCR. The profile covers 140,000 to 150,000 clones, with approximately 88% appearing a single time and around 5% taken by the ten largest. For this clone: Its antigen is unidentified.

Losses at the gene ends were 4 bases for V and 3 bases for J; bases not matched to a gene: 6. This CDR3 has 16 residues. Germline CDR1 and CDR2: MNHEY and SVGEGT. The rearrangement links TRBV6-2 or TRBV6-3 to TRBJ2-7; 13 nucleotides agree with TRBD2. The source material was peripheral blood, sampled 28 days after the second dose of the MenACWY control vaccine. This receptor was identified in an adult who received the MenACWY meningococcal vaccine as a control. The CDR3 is CASSFGLAGANYEQYF. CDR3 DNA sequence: TGTGCCAGCAGTTTCGGACTAGCGGGAGCTAACTACGAGCAGTACTTC.